Listed below are T cell receptor beta chains from one sample, sequenced in a study. TCRdb used MiXCR to reprocess the multiplex PCR reads, holding one entry per CDR3 protein. The data hold around 800 distinct CDR3 sequences, with roughly 13% observed a single time. The sequenced material came from naive CD4+ T cells sorted from blood. These receptor sequences come from a female donor with breast cancer. The CDR3 runs from the conserved cysteine through the conserved F or W. A D gene is named only where the DNA matches it firmly. Size tells how often a clone was seen (once, few, many) or the class of an expanded clone, and some rows leave it out.

cdr3_aa: CASSLEGRYGYTF
cdr3_nt: TGTGCCAGCAGTTTAGAGGGACGCTATGGCTACACCTTC
v_call: TRBV12-3/TRBV12-4
j_call: TRBJ1-2
d_call: .
clone_size: many
cdr3_length: 13

cdr3_aa: CASSPGVARGGYTF
cdr3_nt: TGTGCCAGCAGTCCGGGCGTGGCTAGGGGCGGCTACACCTTC
v_call: TRBV12-3/TRBV12-4
j_call: TRBJ1-2
d_call: .
clone_size: medium-sized
cdr3_length: 14

cdr3_aa: CASSLVTSQGGYGYTF
cdr3_nt: TGTGCCAGCAGTTTAGTCACCTCCCAGGGTGGCTATGGCTACACCTTC
v_call: TRBV12-3/TRBV12-4
j_call: TRBJ1-2
d_call: .
clone_size: .
cdr3_length: 16

cdr3_aa: CASSLGSGSGGYTF
cdr3_nt: TGTGCCAGCAGTTTAGGTTCGGGGTCGGGTGGCTACACCTTC
v_call: TRBV12-3/TRBV12-4
j_call: TRBJ1-2
d_call: .
clone_size: large
cdr3_length: 14

cdr3_aa: CASSTQGLANYGYTF
cdr3_nt: TGTGCCAGCAGCACACAGGGACTAGCTAACTATGGCTACACCTTC
v_call: TRBV12-3/TRBV12-4
j_call: TRBJ1-2
d_call: .
clone_size: large
cdr3_length: 15

cdr3_aa: CASKTGTDYGYTF
cdr3_nt: TGTGCCAGCAAAACCGGGACGGACTATGGCTACACCTTC
v_call: TRBV12-3/TRBV12-4
j_call: TRBJ1-2
d_call: .
clone_size: medium-sized
cdr3_length: 13

cdr3_aa: CASTTGAYGYTF
cdr3_nt: TGTGCCAGCACTACAGGGGCCTATGGCTACACCTTC
v_call: TRBV12-3/TRBV12-4
j_call: TRBJ1-2
d_call: TRBD1
clone_size: large
cdr3_length: 12

cdr3_aa: CASRSNSGHFYGYTF
cdr3_nt: TGTGCCAGCAGATCAAACTCGGGACACTTCTACGGCTACACCTTC
v_call: TRBV12-3/TRBV12-4
j_call: TRBJ1-2
d_call: .
clone_size: large
cdr3_length: 15

cdr3_aa: CASSDRDAYGYTF
cdr3_nt: TGTGCCAGCTCGGACAGAGATGCTTATGGCTACACCTTC
v_call: TRBV12-3/TRBV12-4
j_call: TRBJ1-2
d_call: .
clone_size: medium-sized
cdr3_length: 13

cdr3_aa: CASSFRAWGGYTF
cdr3_nt: TGTGCCAGCAGTTTTCGGGCCTGGGGTGGCTACACCTTC
v_call: TRBV12-3/TRBV12-4
j_call: TRBJ1-2
d_call: .
clone_size: medium-sized
cdr3_length: 13

cdr3_aa: CASNTISTANYGYTF
cdr3_nt: TGTGCCAGCAATACCATCTCCACAGCTAACTATGGCTACACCTTC
v_call: TRBV12-3/TRBV12-4
j_call: TRBJ1-2
d_call: .
clone_size: medium-sized
cdr3_length: 15

cdr3_aa: CASSPLEGGYTF
cdr3_nt: TGTGCCAGCAGTCCCCTTGAGGGTGGCTACACCTTC
v_call: TRBV12-3/TRBV12-4
j_call: TRBJ1-2
d_call: .
clone_size: medium-sized
cdr3_length: 12

cdr3_aa: CASSDGVKYGYTF
cdr3_nt: TGTGCCAGCAGTGATGGAGTGAAGTATGGCTACACCTTC
v_call: TRBV12-3/TRBV12-4
j_call: TRBJ1-2
d_call: .
clone_size: medium-sized
cdr3_length: 13

cdr3_aa: CASSPPRDSHGYTF
cdr3_nt: TGTGCCAGCAGTCCACCAAGGGACAGCCATGGCTACACCTTC
v_call: TRBV12-3/TRBV12-4
j_call: TRBJ1-2
d_call: TRBD1
clone_size: large
cdr3_length: 14

cdr3_aa: CASSSQTGVYGYTF
cdr3_nt: TGTGCCAGCAGTTCGCAAACAGGGGTCTATGGCTACACCTTC
v_call: TRBV12-3/TRBV12-4
j_call: TRBJ1-2
d_call: TRBD1
clone_size: medium-sized
cdr3_length: 14

cdr3_aa: CASSLTGPYGYTF
cdr3_nt: TGTGCCAGCAGTTTGACAGGACCCTATGGCTACACCTTC
v_call: TRBV12-3/TRBV12-4
j_call: TRBJ1-2
d_call: .
clone_size: large
cdr3_length: 13

cdr3_aa: CASSLVRRGLLPSGTGVYGYTF
cdr3_nt: TGTGCCAGCAGTTTAGTCCGGAGGGGCCTCCTACCTTCCGGGACAGGGGTCTATGGCTACACCTTC
v_call: TRBV12-3/TRBV12-4
j_call: TRBJ1-2
d_call: TRBD1
clone_size: .
cdr3_length: 22

cdr3_aa: CASSFKGTGYTF
cdr3_nt: TGTGCCAGCAGTTTTAAGGGGACTGGCTACACCTTC
v_call: TRBV12-3/TRBV12-4
j_call: TRBJ1-2
d_call: .
clone_size: medium-sized
cdr3_length: 12

cdr3_aa: CASSNRDRGFGYTF
cdr3_nt: TGTGCCAGCAGTAACCGGGACAGGGGCTTTGGCTACACCTTC
v_call: TRBV12-3/TRBV12-4
j_call: TRBJ1-2
d_call: TRBD1
clone_size: .
cdr3_length: 14

cdr3_aa: CASSLGFLSPYGYTF
cdr3_nt: TGTGCCAGCAGTTTAGGTTTTCTTTCGCCTTATGGCTACACCTTC
v_call: TRBV12-3/TRBV12-4
j_call: TRBJ1-2
d_call: .
clone_size: large
cdr3_length: 15

cdr3_aa: CASSLNGPGTGDGYTF
cdr3_nt: TGTGCCAGCAGTTTGAACGGCCCGGGGACGGGAGATGGCTACACCTTC
v_call: TRBV12-3/TRBV12-4
j_call: TRBJ1-2
d_call: .
clone_size: medium-sized
cdr3_length: 16

cdr3_aa: CASSLGTGTYGYTF
cdr3_nt: TGTGCCAGCAGTTTGGGGACAGGGACCTATGGCTACACCTTC
v_call: TRBV12-3/TRBV12-4
j_call: TRBJ1-2
d_call: TRBD1
clone_size: medium-sized
cdr3_length: 14

cdr3_aa: CASSPSPFTYGYTF
cdr3_nt: TGTGCCAGCAGTCCAAGTCCGTTTACCTATGGCTACACCTTC
v_call: TRBV12-3/TRBV12-4
j_call: TRBJ1-2
d_call: .
clone_size: medium-sized
cdr3_length: 14

cdr3_aa: CASSLDRVNGYTF
cdr3_nt: TGTGCCAGCAGTCTAGACAGGGTGAATGGCTACACCTTC
v_call: TRBV12-3/TRBV12-4
j_call: TRBJ1-2
d_call: TRBD1
clone_size: large
cdr3_length: 13

cdr3_aa: CASSRGTVYGYTF
cdr3_nt: TGTGCCAGCAGTCGCGGGACAGTATATGGCTACACCTTC
v_call: TRBV12-3/TRBV12-4
j_call: TRBJ1-2
d_call: TRBD1
clone_size: medium-sized
cdr3_length: 13

cdr3_aa: CASSRDTGSYGYTF
cdr3_nt: TGTGCCAGCAGTAGGGACACGGGATCCTATGGCTACACCTTC
v_call: TRBV12-3/TRBV12-4
j_call: TRBJ1-2
d_call: .
clone_size: few
cdr3_length: 14

cdr3_aa: CASSLGRRGGYTF
cdr3_nt: TGTGCCAGCAGTTTAGGCAGGAGGGGAGGCTACACCTTC
v_call: TRBV12-3/TRBV12-4
j_call: TRBJ1-2
d_call: .
clone_size: .
cdr3_length: 13

cdr3_aa: CASNNAGRRAGYTF
cdr3_nt: TGTGCCAGCAATAATGCTGGACGGAGGGCTGGCTACACCTTC
v_call: TRBV12-3/TRBV12-4
j_call: TRBJ1-2
d_call: .
clone_size: medium-sized
cdr3_length: 14

cdr3_aa: CASRFSTGNGYTF
cdr3_nt: TGTGCCAGCAGGTTCTCAACCGGGAATGGCTACACCTTC
v_call: TRBV12-3/TRBV12-4
j_call: TRBJ1-2
d_call: .
clone_size: hyperexpanded
cdr3_length: 13

cdr3_aa: CASSKQGTDYGYTF
cdr3_nt: TGTGCCAGCAGTAAACAGGGGACAGACTATGGCTACACCTTC
v_call: TRBV12-3/TRBV12-4
j_call: TRBJ1-2
d_call: TRBD1
clone_size: medium-sized
cdr3_length: 14

cdr3_aa: CASRRDSDYGYTF
cdr3_nt: TGTGCCAGCAGGAGGGACAGTGACTATGGCTACACCTTC
v_call: TRBV12-3/TRBV12-4
j_call: TRBJ1-2
d_call: TRBD1
clone_size: medium-sized
cdr3_length: 13

cdr3_aa: CASSLGTGANYGYTF
cdr3_nt: TGTGCCAGCAGTTTAGGGACAGGGGCTAACTATGGCTACACCTTC
v_call: TRBV12-3/TRBV12-4
j_call: TRBJ1-2
d_call: TRBD1
clone_size: medium-sized
cdr3_length: 15

cdr3_aa: CASSPANYGYTF
cdr3_nt: TGTGCCAGCAGTCCCGCTAACTATGGCTACACCTTC
v_call: TRBV12-3/TRBV12-4
j_call: TRBJ1-2
d_call: .
clone_size: medium-sized
cdr3_length: 12

cdr3_aa: CASSSTGTRGYTF
cdr3_nt: TGTGCCAGCAGTTCCACGGGGACCCGGGGCTACACCTTC
v_call: TRBV12-3/TRBV12-4
j_call: TRBJ1-2
d_call: .
clone_size: medium-sized
cdr3_length: 13

cdr3_aa: CASSPGQGRGYGYTF
cdr3_nt: TGTGCCAGCAGTCCCGGACAGGGGCGCGGCTATGGCTACACCTTC
v_call: TRBV12-3/TRBV12-4
j_call: TRBJ1-2
d_call: TRBD1
clone_size: large
cdr3_length: 15

cdr3_aa: CASSDETGYTF
cdr3_nt: TGTGCCAGCAGTGACGAAACCGGATACACCTTC
v_call: TRBV12-3/TRBV12-4
j_call: TRBJ1-2
d_call: .
clone_size: large
cdr3_length: 11

cdr3_aa: CASSPRLQGGGYTF
cdr3_nt: TGTGCCAGCAGTCCCAGATTACAGGGAGGTGGCTACACCTTC
v_call: TRBV12-3/TRBV12-4
j_call: TRBJ1-2
d_call: .
clone_size: medium-sized
cdr3_length: 14

cdr3_aa: CASSLYSQEFYGYTF
cdr3_nt: TGTGCCAGCAGTTTATACTCCCAGGAATTCTATGGCTACACCTTC
v_call: TRBV12-3/TRBV12-4
j_call: TRBJ1-2
d_call: .
clone_size: .
cdr3_length: 15

cdr3_aa: CASSLVGYGYTF
cdr3_nt: TGTGCCAGCAGTTTAGTGGGGTATGGCTACACCTTC
v_call: TRBV12-3/TRBV12-4
j_call: TRBJ1-2
d_call: .
clone_size: medium-sized
cdr3_length: 12

cdr3_aa: CASSLDRVGYTF
cdr3_nt: TGTGCCAGCAGTTTAGACAGGGTTGGCTACACCTTC
v_call: TRBV12-3/TRBV12-4
j_call: TRBJ1-2
d_call: .
clone_size: medium-sized
cdr3_length: 12